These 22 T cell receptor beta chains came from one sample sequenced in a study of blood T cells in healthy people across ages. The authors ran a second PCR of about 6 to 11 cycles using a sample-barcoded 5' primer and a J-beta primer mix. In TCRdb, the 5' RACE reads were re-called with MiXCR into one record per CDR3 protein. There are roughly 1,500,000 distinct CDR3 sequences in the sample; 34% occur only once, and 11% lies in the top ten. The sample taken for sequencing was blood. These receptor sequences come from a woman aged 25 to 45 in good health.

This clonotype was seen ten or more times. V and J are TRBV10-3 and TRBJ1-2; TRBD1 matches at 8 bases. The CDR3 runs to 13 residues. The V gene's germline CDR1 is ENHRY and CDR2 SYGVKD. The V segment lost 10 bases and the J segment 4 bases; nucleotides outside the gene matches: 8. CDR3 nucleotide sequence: TGTGCCACGACAGGGGACTCTACCTATGGCTACACCTTC. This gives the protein CATTGDSTYGYTF.

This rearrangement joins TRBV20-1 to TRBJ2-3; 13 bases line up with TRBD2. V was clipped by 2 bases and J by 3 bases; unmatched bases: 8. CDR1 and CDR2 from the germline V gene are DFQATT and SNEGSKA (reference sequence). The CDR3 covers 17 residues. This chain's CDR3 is CSARRTSGSFGTDTQYF. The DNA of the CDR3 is TGCAGTGCTAGAAGGACTAGCGGGAGTTTTGGTACAGATACGCAGTATTTT.

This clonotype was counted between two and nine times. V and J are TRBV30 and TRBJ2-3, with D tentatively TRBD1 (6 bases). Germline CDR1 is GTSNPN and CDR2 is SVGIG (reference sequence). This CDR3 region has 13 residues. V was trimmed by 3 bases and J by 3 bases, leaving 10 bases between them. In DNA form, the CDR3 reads TGTGCCTGGAGCCAGGACAGAACAGATACGCAGTATTTT. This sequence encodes CAWSQDRTDTQYF.

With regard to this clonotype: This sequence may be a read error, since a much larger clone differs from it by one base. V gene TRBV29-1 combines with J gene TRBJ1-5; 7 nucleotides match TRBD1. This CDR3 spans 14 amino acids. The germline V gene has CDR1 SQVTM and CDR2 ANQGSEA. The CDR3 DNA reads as TGCAGCGTTTCGGCAGGGGGGGGCAATCAGCCCCGGCATTTT. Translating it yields CSVSAGGGNQPRHF.

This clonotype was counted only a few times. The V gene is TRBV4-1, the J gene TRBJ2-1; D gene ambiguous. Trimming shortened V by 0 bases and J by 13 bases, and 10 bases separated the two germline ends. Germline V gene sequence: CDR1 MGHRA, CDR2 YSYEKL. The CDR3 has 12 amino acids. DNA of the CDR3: TGCGCCAGCAGCCAAGATGGAGACTCCCAGTTCTTC. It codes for CASSQDGDSQFF.

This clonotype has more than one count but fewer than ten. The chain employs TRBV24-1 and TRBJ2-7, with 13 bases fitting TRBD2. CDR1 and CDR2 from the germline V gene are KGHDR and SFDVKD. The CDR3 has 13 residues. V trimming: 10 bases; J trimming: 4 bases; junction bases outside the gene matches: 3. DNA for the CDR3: TGTGCCACAGGGACTAGCGGGACTTACGAGCAGTACTTC. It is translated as CATGTSGTYEQYF.

CDR3 nucleotide sequence: TGTGCCAGCAGCTTAACGATGGCGGGGGGCCAAGAGACCCAGTACTTC. This gives the protein CASSLTMAGGQETQYF. V is TRBV7-3 and J is TRBJ2-5; 8 nucleotides align to TRBD2. V shed 0 bases and J 1 base; nucleotides not matched to a gene: 4. Germline CDR1 and CDR2: SGHTA and FQGTGA. The length of the CDR3 is 16 residues.

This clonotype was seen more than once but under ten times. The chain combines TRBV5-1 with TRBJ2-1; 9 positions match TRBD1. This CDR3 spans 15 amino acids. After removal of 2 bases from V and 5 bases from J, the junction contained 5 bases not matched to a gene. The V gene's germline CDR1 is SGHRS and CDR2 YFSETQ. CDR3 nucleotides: TGCGCCAGCAGCTTAGGGGACAGGGAAAACAATGAGCAGTTCTTC. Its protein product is CASSLGDRENNEQFF.

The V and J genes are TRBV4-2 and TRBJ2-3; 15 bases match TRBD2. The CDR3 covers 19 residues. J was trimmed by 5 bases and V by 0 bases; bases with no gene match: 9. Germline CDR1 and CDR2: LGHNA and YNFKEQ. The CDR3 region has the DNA TGTGCCAGCAGCCAAGAATACAGGACTAGCGGGGGGGCAATAGATACGCAGTATTTT. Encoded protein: CASSQEYRTSGGAIDTQYF.

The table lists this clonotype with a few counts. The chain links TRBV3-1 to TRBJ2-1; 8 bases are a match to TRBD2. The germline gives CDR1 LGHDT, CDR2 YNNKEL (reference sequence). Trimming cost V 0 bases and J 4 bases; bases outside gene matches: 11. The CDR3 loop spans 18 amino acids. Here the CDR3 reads CASSQDLLSSGVYNEQFF. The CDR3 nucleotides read TGTGCCAGCAGCCAAGATCTCCTAAGTAGCGGGGTTTACAATGAGCAGTTCTTC.

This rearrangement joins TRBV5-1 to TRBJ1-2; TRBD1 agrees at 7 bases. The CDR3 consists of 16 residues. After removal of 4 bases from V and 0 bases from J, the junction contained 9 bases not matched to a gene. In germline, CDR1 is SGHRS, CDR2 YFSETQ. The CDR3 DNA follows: TGCGCCAGCAGCCAACCTACGACAGGGTCTAACTATGGCTACACCTTC. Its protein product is CASSQPTTGSNYGYTF.

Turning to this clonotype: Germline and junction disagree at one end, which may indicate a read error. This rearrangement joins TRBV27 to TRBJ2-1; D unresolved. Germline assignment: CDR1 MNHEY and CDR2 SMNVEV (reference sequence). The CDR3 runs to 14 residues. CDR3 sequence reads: CASRLSGAYNEQFF. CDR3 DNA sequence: TGTGCCAGCAGGTTATCGGGCGCCTACAATGAGCAGTTCTTC.

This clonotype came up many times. In nucleotides, the CDR3 is TGTGCCAGCAGCTTAGGTTTGTACTACGAGCAGTACTTC. It codes for CASSLGLYYEQYF. The gene calls are TRBV27 and TRBJ2-7; D is ambiguous. CDR1 and CDR2 (germline): MNHEY, SMNVEV (reference sequence). This CDR3 is 13 amino acids long. V was pared by 6 bases and J by 3 bases, with 12 bases between.

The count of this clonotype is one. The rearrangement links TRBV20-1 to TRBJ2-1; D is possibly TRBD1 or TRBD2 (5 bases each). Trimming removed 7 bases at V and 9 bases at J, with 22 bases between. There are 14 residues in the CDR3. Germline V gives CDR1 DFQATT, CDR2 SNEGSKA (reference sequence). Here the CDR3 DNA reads TGCAGTGTGATGAGCGAGGGGAAAAAGGGTGAGCAGTTCTTC. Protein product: CSVMSEGKKGEQFF.

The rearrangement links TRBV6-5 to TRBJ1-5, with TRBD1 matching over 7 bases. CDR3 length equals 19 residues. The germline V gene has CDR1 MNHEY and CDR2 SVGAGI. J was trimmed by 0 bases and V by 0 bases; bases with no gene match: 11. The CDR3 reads CASSYSGQNIRYSNQPQHF. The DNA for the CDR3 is TGTGCCAGCAGTTACTCGGGACAGAATATCAGATATAGCAATCAGCCCCAGCATTTT.

The CDR3 DNA sequence: TGTGCCAGCAGCTTAGAGGCACGGAACACCGGGGAGCTGTTTTTT. Protein sequence: CASSLEARNTGELFF. This chain joins TRBV7-3 and TRBJ2-2; D not resolved. Germline V gene lookup returns CDR1 SGHTA and CDR2 FQGTGA. The V end was cut by 2 bases, the J end by 1 base, with 8 bases between. This CDR3 is 15 amino acids long.

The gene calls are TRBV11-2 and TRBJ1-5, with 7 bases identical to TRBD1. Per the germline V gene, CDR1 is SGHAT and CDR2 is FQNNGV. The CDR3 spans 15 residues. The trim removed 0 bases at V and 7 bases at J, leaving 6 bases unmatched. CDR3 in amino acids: CASSLDGRGDQPQHF. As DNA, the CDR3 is TGTGCCAGCAGCTTAGATGGCAGGGGGGACCAGCCCCAGCATTTT.

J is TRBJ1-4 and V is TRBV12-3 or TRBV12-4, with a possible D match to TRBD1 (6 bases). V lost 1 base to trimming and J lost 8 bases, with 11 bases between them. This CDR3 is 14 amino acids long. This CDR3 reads CASSLDRAGEKLFF. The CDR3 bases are TGTGCCAGCAGTTTAGACAGGGCCGGGGAAAAACTGTTTTTT.

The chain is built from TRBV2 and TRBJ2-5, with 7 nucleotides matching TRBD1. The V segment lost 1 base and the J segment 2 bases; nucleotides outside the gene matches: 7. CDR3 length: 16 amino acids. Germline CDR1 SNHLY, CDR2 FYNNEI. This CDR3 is CASSEGTGWGQETQYF. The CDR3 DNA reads TGTGCCAGCAGTGAAGGGACAGGTTGGGGACAAGAGACCCAGTACTTC.

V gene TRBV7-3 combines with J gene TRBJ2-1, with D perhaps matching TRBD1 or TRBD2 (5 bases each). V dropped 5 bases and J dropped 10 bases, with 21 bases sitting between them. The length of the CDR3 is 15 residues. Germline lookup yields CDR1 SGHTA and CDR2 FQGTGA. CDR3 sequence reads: CASSPYSGTFYEQFF. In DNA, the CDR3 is TGTGCCAGCAGCCCCTACTCTGGGACCTTCTACGAGCAGTTCTTC. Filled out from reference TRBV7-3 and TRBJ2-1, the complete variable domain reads GAGVSQTPSNKVTEKGKYVELRCDPISGHTALYWYRQSLGQGPEFLIYFQGTGAADDSGLPNDRFFAVRPEGSVSTLKIQRTERGDSAVYLCASSPYSGTFYEQFFGPGTRLTVL.

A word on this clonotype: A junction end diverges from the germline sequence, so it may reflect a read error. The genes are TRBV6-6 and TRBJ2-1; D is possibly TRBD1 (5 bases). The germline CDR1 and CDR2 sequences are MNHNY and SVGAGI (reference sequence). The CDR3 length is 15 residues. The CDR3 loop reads CASIVGPGGYNVQFF. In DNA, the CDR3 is TGCGCCAGCATCGTGGGGCCAGGTGGCTACAATGTGCAGTTCTTC.

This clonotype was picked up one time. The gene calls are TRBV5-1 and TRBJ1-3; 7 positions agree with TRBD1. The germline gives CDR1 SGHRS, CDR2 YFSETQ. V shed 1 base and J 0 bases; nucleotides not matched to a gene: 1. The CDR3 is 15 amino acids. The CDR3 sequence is CASSLSGGSGNTIYF. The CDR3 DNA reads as TGCGCCAGCAGCTTGTCAGGGGGCTCTGGAAACACCATATATTTT.